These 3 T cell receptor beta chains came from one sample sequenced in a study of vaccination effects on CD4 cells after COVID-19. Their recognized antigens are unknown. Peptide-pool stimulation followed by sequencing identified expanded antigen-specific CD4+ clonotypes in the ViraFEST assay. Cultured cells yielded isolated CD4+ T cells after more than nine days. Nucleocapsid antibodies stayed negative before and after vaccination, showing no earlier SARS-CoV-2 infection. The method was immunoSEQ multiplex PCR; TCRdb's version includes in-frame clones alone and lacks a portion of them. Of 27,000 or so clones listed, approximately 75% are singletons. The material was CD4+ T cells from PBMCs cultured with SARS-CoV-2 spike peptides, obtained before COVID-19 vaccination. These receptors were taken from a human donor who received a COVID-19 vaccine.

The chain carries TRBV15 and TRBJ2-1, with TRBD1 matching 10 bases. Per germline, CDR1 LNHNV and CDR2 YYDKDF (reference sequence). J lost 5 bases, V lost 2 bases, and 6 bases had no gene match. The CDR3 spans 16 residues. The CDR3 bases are TGTGCCACCAGCAGACCTCCTGGGACAGGGGACAATGAGCAGTTCTTC. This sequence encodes CATSRPPGTGDNEQFF.

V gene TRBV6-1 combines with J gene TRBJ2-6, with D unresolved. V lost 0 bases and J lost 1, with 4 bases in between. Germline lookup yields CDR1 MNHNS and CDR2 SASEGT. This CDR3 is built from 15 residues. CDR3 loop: CASSEAGSGANVLTF. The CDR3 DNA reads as TGTGCCAGCAGTGAAGCAGGGTCTGGGGCCAACGTCCTGACTTTC.

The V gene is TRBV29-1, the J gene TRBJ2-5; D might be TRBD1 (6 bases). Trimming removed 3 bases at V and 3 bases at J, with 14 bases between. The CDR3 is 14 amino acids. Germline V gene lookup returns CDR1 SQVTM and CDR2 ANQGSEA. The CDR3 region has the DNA TGCAGCGTTGACCCTACAGGGACCGAAGAGACCCAGTACTTC. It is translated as CSVDPTGTEETQYF. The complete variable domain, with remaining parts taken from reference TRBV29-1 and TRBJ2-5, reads SAVISQKPSRDICQRGTSLTIQCQVDSQVTMMFWYRQQPGQSLTLIATANQGSEATYESGFVIDKFPISRPNLTFSTLTVSNMSPEDSSIYLCSVDPTGTEETQYFGPGTRLLVL.